Following are 10 T cell receptor beta chains from one sample sequenced in a study of blood T cell repertoires in COVID-19. Profiled with immunoSEQ multiplex PCR; TCRdb holds only in-frame clones, not every one. In the table there are about 140,000 clones, about 87% of which are singletons. The sample comprised peripheral blood. Every receptor here comes from a human donor with COVID-19, enrolled during active disease. The donor label of this sample is uncertain.

This clone was seen more than once but under ten times. CDR3 sequence (DNA): TGCGCCAGCAGCTTGGACGGGGATTCCCGCGACTACGAAGCTTTCTTT. Translated: CASSLDGDSRDYEAFF. This chain joins TRBV5-1 and TRBJ1-1; no definite D call. The length of the CDR3 is 16 residues. Per the germline V gene, CDR1 is SGHRS and CDR2 is YFSETQ. Trimming took off 0 bases at V and 8 bases at J, with 20 bases between the two ends. Full variable domain (missing parts from reference TRBV5-1 and TRBJ1-1): KAGVTQTPRYLIKTRGQQVTLSCSPISGHRSVSWYQQTPGQGLQFLFEYFSETQRNKGNFPGRFSGRQFSNSRSEMNVSTLELGDSALYLCASSLDGDSRDYEAFFGQGTRLTVV.

This clone was seen just once. This chain connects TRBV5-1 to TRBJ1-6; 12 bases map to TRBD1. The ends lost 0 bases at V and 10 bases at J; junction bases unmatched: 11. The CDR3 loop spans 18 amino acids. Per germline, CDR1 SGHRS and CDR2 YFSETQ. This CDR3 reads CASSLVVGTGGKGSPLHF. The CDR3 DNA reads TGCGCCAGCAGCTTGGTGGTGGGGACAGGGGGCAAAGGATCACCCCTCCACTTT.

This clone turned up a few times. This chain joins TRBV12-5 and TRBJ1-1, with 10 bases identical to TRBD1. V trimming: 0 bases; J trimming: 5 bases; junction bases outside the gene matches: 6. From germline, CDR1 is LGHNT and CDR2 FRNRAP. This CDR3 region has 16 residues. CDR3 in amino acids: CASGLVATGGSTEAFF. DNA for the CDR3: TGTGCTAGTGGTTTGGTAGCGACAGGGGGCAGTACTGAAGCTTTCTTT.

V usage is TRBV5-1 and J usage is TRBJ2-1; 11 nucleotides match TRBD2. The germline V gene has CDR1 SGHRS and CDR2 YFSETQ. The CDR3 length is 15 residues. J gave up 7 bases and V 1 base, and 4 bases lay outside the gene matches. The CDR3 DNA reads TGCGCCAGCAGCTTGATGGCTAGCGGGAGGAATGAGCAGTTCTTC. This translates into CASSLMASGRNEQFF. The variable domain in full, with the rest retrieved from reference TRBV5-1 and TRBJ2-1, is KAGVTQTPRYLIKTRGQQVTLSCSPISGHRSVSWYQQTPGQGLQFLFEYFSETQRNKGNFPGRFSGRQFSNSRSEMNVSTLELGDSALYLCASSLMASGRNEQFFGPGTRLTVL.

The chain uses TRBV6-5 and TRBJ2-5, with 8 bases aligning to TRBD2. The junction had 7 bases not matched to a gene; V was cut back by 4 bases and J by 9 bases. Germline CDR1 and CDR2: MNHEY and SVGAGI. The CDR3 loop spans 13 amino acids. CDR3 residues: CASSWNRGGAQYF. For the CDR3, the DNA is TGTGCCAGCAGTTGGAATCGGGGGGGGGCCCAGTACTTC.

The rearrangement uses TRBV7-3 and TRBJ2-1, with 9 bases lining up with TRBD2. The V and J ends lost 4 bases and 3 bases, in that order; junction bases with no gene match: 7. Germline V gene data show CDR1 as SGHTA and CDR2 as FQGTGA. The CDR3 is 16 amino acids. DNA for the CDR3: TGTGCCAGCAGCTCCGAAGCGGGGGGCAGCTACAATGAGCAGTTCTTC. Its translation: CASSSEAGGSYNEQFF. Full variable domain (remainder filled in from reference TRBV7-3 and TRBJ2-1): GAGVSQTPSNKVTEKGKYVELRCDPISGHTALYWYRQSLGQGPEFLIYFQGTGAADDSGLPNDRFFAVRPEGSVSTLKIQRTERGDSAVYLCASSSEAGGSYNEQFFGPGTRLTVL.

The chain combines TRBV4-2 with TRBJ1-6; D gene unclear. V gave up 0 bases and J gave up 9 bases, with 12 bases separating them. The CDR3 is made up of 15 amino acids. The germline CDR1 and CDR2 sequences are LGHNA and YNFKEQ. The chain's CDR3 is CASSQEKVTGSPLHF. The CDR3 nucleotides are TGTGCCAGCAGCCAAGAAAAGGTTACGGGTTCACCCCTCCACTTT.

This chain links TRBV6-5 with TRBJ1-3; maybe TRBD1 (5 bases). V lost 0 bases and J 4 bases, leaving 10 bases between the germline ends. CDR1 and CDR2 from the germline V gene are MNHEY and SVGAGI. The CDR3 has 15 residues. DNA for the CDR3: TGTGCCAGCAGTTACTCTGGTGCAGGGGGAAACACCATATATTTT. Amino acid sequence: CASSYSGAGGNTIYF.

The gene calls are TRBV11-1 and TRBJ2-7; 8 nucleotides line up with TRBD2. After removal of 2 bases from V and 4 bases from J, the junction contained 7 bases not matched to a gene. This CDR3 region has 15 residues. Germline CDR1 SGHAT, CDR2 FQDESV (reference sequence). CDR3 coding DNA: TGTGCCAGCAGCTTAATCAGCGGGGGAGGGTACGAGCAGTACTTC. Its translation is CASSLISGGGYEQYF.

The chain is built from TRBV5-1 and TRBJ1-5; 8 bases align to TRBD1. Per the germline V gene, CDR1 is SGHRS and CDR2 is YFSETQ. This CDR3 comprises 16 residues. The V gene end was trimmed by 4 bases and the J gene end by 7 bases; junction bases not matched to a gene: 13. Written as DNA, the CDR3 is TGCGCCAGCAGCATACTACCGGGACAGGAGGGGCAGCCCCAGCATTTT. Encoded protein: CASSILPGQEGQPQHF.